The sequence of this T cell receptor beta chain was determined in a study of cytomegalovirus exposure and HLA in healthy donors. The study, taken as a whole, reports: Compared with the approximately 670-donor mean, an Asian-associated ancestry cluster reportedly had fewer N-insertions, according to a later analysis. Immune exposure was documented only through CMV serostatus.

Researchers ran the PCR with 60 Vbeta and 13 Jbeta primers. Study processing details: A later analysis counted 65 million to 80 million unique TCR beta chains, around 12 million shared. Clones were sequenced by immunoSEQ multiplex PCR, and TCRdb holds only the in-frame ones, with some missing. V and J calls and clone size are as listed in that table; D and trimming were resolved from the DNA. The sample has some 120,000 clones, roughly 70% seen once. The CDR3 consists of 13 residues. V lost 4 bases, J lost 2 bases, and 8 bases lay in between. The V gene's germline CDR1 is SNHLY and CDR2 FYNNEI. Donors were ostensibly healthy at sampling, although undocumented immune exposures were probable. This clone was observed a few times. Its cognate antigen is unknown.

The sample comprised PBMCs. This TCR was sampled from a woman younger than 30 in good health and CMV-seronegative. The V and J genes are TRBV2 and TRBJ2-5, with D unresolved. The CDR3 loop reads CASSANRQETQYF. For the CDR3, the DNA is TGTGCCAGCAGTGCAAACAGACAAGAGACCCAGTACTTC.